A single sample gave rise to the 19 T cell receptor beta chains below, sequenced in a study of blood T cell repertoires in COVID-19. This table comes from immunoSEQ multiplex PCR, and its TCRdb copy is limited to in-frame clones, with some not included. The table lists 150,000 to 200,000 clones, around 76% of them singletons. Sequencing was performed on peripheral blood. The receptors come from a woman aged 60-75 years with COVID-19, enrolled during active disease.

The V and J genes are TRBV5-1 and TRBJ2-5; 10 bases line up with TRBD1. V was clipped by 7 bases and J by 8 bases; unmatched bases: 14. Germline V gene sequence: CDR1 SGHRS, CDR2 YFSETQ. The CDR3 covers 15 residues. CDR3 residues: CASGKRDRGPLTQYF. For the CDR3, the DNA is TGCGCCAGCGGAAAACGAGACAGGGGGCCCTTAACCCAGTACTTC.

J is TRBJ2-5 and V is TRBV15; maybe TRBD2 (5 bases). The CDR3 contains 13 residues. Between the trimmed V and J ends, which lost 2 bases and 5 bases, there was a span of 9 bases. Germline CDR1 reads LNHNV; CDR2 reads YYDKDF (reference sequence). CDR3 loop: CATSRSGGETQYF. CDR3 coding DNA: TGTGCCACCAGCAGATCTGGCGGGGAGACCCAGTACTTC.

The V gene is TRBV5-1, the J gene TRBJ2-1, with D possibly matching TRBD1 (6 bases). V shed 6 bases and J shed 8 bases, with 18 bases lying between them. CDR3 length: 14 residues. Looked up from germline, CDR1 is SGHRS and CDR2 is YFSETQ. The DNA of the CDR3 is TGCGCCAGCAACCCCCTACAGGGAATCCATGAGCAGTTCTTC. Translation gives CASNPLQGIHEQFF.

The CDR3 sequence is CASSLRDSYEQYV. CDR3 DNA: TGTGCCAGCAGTTTACGGGACTCCTACGAGCAGTACGTC. The chain couples TRBV12-3 or TRBV12-4 to TRBJ2-7; D is possibly TRBD2 (5 bases). This CDR3 spans 13 amino acids. V was trimmed by 2 bases and J by 0 bases, leaving 5 bases between them.

V and J are TRBV18 and TRBJ1-4; a possible D gene is TRBD1 (6 bases). CDR1 KGHSH and CDR2 LQKENI come from the germline V gene. The CDR3 consists of 15 residues. V was trimmed by 1 base and J by 4 bases, leaving 10 bases between them. CDR3 sequence: CASSPLQGSNEKLFF. DNA of the CDR3: TGTGCCAGCTCACCACTACAGGGAAGTAATGAAAAACTGTTTTTT.

The chain recombines TRBV21-1 with TRBJ1-2; TRBD1 reflects the table's D call only, with no check against the DNA. TRBV21-1 is annotated as a pseudogene. This CDR3 comprises 14 residues. This chain's CDR3 is CASSKDRLFYGYTF. In DNA form, the CDR3 reads TGTGCCAGCAGCAAAGACAGGCTGTTCTATGGCTACACCTTC.

The chain uses TRBV9 and TRBJ1-5; tentative D call: TRBD1 (5 bases). Trimming took 0 bases from V and 7 from J, leaving 11 bases between them. Germline lookup yields CDR1 SGDLS and CDR2 YYNGEE. This CDR3 is built from 14 residues. The CDR3: CASSVDQGRQPQHF. The CDR3 DNA follows: TGTGCCAGCAGCGTAGATCAGGGCAGGCAGCCCCAGCATTTT. The full variable domain, rest sourced from reference TRBV9 and TRBJ1-5, is DSGVTQTPKHLITATGQRVTLRCSPRSGDLSVYWYQQSLDQGLQFLIQYYNGEERAKGNILERFSAQQFPDLHSELNLSSLELGDSALYFCASSVDQGRQPQHFGDGTRLSIL.

This clone was detected only a few times. V gene TRBV9 combines with J gene TRBJ1-3, with D maybe TRBD1 (5 bases). The germline V gene encodes CDR1 SGDLS and CDR2 YYNGEE. Trimming shortened V by 0 bases and J by 4 bases, and 20 bases separated the two germline ends. CDR3 length: 18 residues. CDR3 in amino acids: CASSVGARRRVEGNTIYF. The CDR3 nucleotides read TGTGCCAGCAGCGTAGGGGCCCGTCGCAGGGTAGAGGGAAACACCATATATTTT.

The rearrangement uses TRBV11-2 and TRBJ2-1; possible D gene TRBD2, 5 bases. The germline V gene encodes CDR1 SGHAT and CDR2 FQNNGV. The CDR3 has 16 amino acids. With 4 bases removed from V and 6 bases from J, the gap between germline ends came to 19 bases. The CDR3 loop is CASSSFSGTRFNEQFF. The CDR3 DNA reads TGTGCCAGCAGCTCATTCAGCGGAACCCGGTTCAATGAGCAGTTCTTC.

This rearrangement joins TRBV5-3 to TRBJ2-7; 15 nucleotides align to TRBD2. TRBV5-3 is sorted into the ORF group, with uncertain function. V shed 3 bases, J shed 1 base, and the junction held 8 bases outside the gene matches. The CDR3 is 18 residues long. In DNA, the CDR3 is TGTGCCAGAAGCTCAGGCGGGACTAGCGGGAGGCCTTCCTACGAGCAGTACTTC. Translating gives CARSSGGTSGRPSYEQYF.

The chain uses TRBV10-3 and TRBJ2-2; 8 bases align to TRBD1. CDR1 is ENHRY and CDR2 is SYGVKD in the germline V gene. V gave up 11 bases and J gave up 5 bases; unmatched junction bases: 7. The CDR3 runs to 13 residues. This CDR3 reads CALRTGTTGELFF. In nucleotides, the CDR3 is TGTGCCCTCCGGACAGGGACGACCGGGGAGCTGTTTTTT.

The CDR3 here is CASSPPLRFGGAKNIQYF. CDR3 DNA: TGTGCCAGCAGCCCCCCCCTCAGGTTTGGGGGGGCCAAAAACATTCAGTACTTC. The V call is TRBV7-9, the J call TRBJ2-4; a possible D gene is TRBD2 (6 bases). Germline V gives CDR1 SEHNR, CDR2 FQNEAQ (reference sequence). CDR3 length: 18 residues. Trimming left V 5 bases short and J 1 base short, with 21 bases between. Variable domain in full (rest from reference TRBV7-9 and TRBJ2-4): DTGVSQNPRHKITKRGQNVTFRCDPISEHNRLYWYRQTLGQGPEFLTYFQNEAQLEKSRLLSDRFSAERPKGSFSTLEIQRTEQGDSAMYLCASSPPLRFGGAKNIQYFGAGTRLSVL.

This clone was seen a single time. CDR3 loop: CASSFVGGQGVPPLHF. CDR3 DNA sequence: TGTGCCAGCAGCTTCGTCGGGGGACAGGGGGTCCCACCCCTCCACTTT. The rearrangement uses TRBV7-9 and TRBJ1-6; 11 bases agree with TRBD1. This CDR3 has 16 residues. CDR1 and CDR2 from the germline V gene are SEHNR and FQNEAQ (reference sequence). Germline trimming cut 3 bases from V and 11 bases from J; bases unmatched to any gene: 9.

V usage is TRBV5-1 and J usage is TRBJ1-1; 7 bases align to TRBD1. Germline CDR1 and CDR2: SGHRS and YFSETQ. After removal of 0 bases from V and 1 base from J, the junction contained 3 bases not matched to a gene. This CDR3 has 15 amino acids. CDR3 sequence reads: CASSLVRQGNTEAFF. The CDR3 coding sequence is TGCGCCAGCAGCTTGGTCCGACAGGGGAACACTGAAGCTTTCTTT.

V gene TRBV3-1 (or the pseudogene TRBV3-2) combines with J gene TRBJ2-7, with D maybe TRBD2 (7 bases). Germline-derived CDR1 and CDR2 are LGHDT and YNNKEL (reference sequence). This CDR3 is built from 13 residues. With 3 bases removed from V and 13 bases from J, the gap between germline ends came to 19 bases. This CDR3 reads CASSQRGPSRQYF. DNA for the CDR3: TGTGCCAGCAGCCAGCGGGGGCCCTCCCGGCAATACTTC.

The chain couples TRBV3-1 (or the pseudogene TRBV3-2) to TRBJ1-6; D ambiguous. V gave up 10 bases and J gave up 5 bases, with 9 bases separating them. This CDR3 has 12 amino acids. CDR1 and CDR2 (germline): LGHDT, YNNKEL (reference sequence). CDR3 region: CATQRDNSPLHF. For the CDR3, the DNA is TGTGCCACCCAACGGGATAATTCACCCCTCCACTTT.

The chain uses TRBV18 and TRBJ2-3; 9 bases are a match to TRBD2. The CDR3 covers 17 residues. The ends lost 6 bases at V and 3 bases at J; junction bases unmatched: 13. Germline loops: CDR1 KGHSH, CDR2 LQKENI. CDR3 nucleotide sequence: TGTGCCAGCTCCCCGAGGTTTGATAGCGGGAGAACAGATACGCAGTATTTT. It codes for CASSPRFDSGRTDTQYF.

The chain combines TRBV28 with TRBJ2-7; D remains ambiguous. The germline CDR1 and CDR2 sequences are MDHEN and SYDVKM. The CDR3 extends over 14 amino acids. Trimming left V 2 bases short and J 2 bases short, with 10 bases between. In DNA, the CDR3 is TGTGCCAGCAGTTTAGCCCCCCTAACCTACGAGCAGTACTTC. Protein: CASSLAPLTYEQYF.

The rearrangement links TRBV5-1 to TRBJ1-2, with a tentative D call TRBD1 (5 bases). V was clipped by 5 bases and J by 2 bases, with 16 bases between them. Per germline, CDR1 SGHRS and CDR2 YFSETQ. CDR3 size: 15 residues. The CDR3 loop is CASSLGRVRNYGYTF. The CDR3 DNA sequence: TGCGCCAGCAGTTTAGGCAGGGTCAGGAACTATGGCTACACCTTC.